Presented here are 28 T cell receptor beta chains from one specimen sequenced in a study of memory CD4+ T cells and cytomegalovirus serostatus. Single viable CD3+CD4+CD8-CD45RO+ cells were sorted as the memory CD4+ T cells. Clones were sequenced by immunoSEQ multiplex PCR, and TCRdb holds only the in-frame ones, with some missing. The sample has over 65,000 clones, around 80% seen once. Material for sequencing was memory CD4+ T cells from blood. The receptors shown here come from an adult in good health and CMV-seronegative.

The J gene is TRBJ1-1, the V gene TRBV19, with D perhaps matching TRBD1 (5 bases). V gave up 2 bases and J gave up 8 bases, with 9 bases separating them. Per germline, CDR1 LNHDA and CDR2 SQIVND (reference sequence). This CDR3 has 12 residues. CDR3 DNA sequence: TGTGCCAGTAGTATAAGGGCAGGGGAAGCTTTCTTT. It yields the protein CASSIRAGEAFF.

This clone was seen more than once but under ten times. V and J are TRBV5-1 and TRBJ1-4; D is unclear. V lost 4 bases and J lost 4, with 11 bases in between. The CDR3 is 14 residues long. Germline values: CDR1 SGHRS, CDR2 YFSETQ. CDR3 bases: TGCGCCAGCAGCGTAGGGTCAGTTAATGAAAAACTGTTTTTT. Amino acid sequence: CASSVGSVNEKLFF.

The sample holds many counts of this clone. V gene TRBV4-1 combines with J gene TRBJ1-2, with D possibly TRBD1 on 6 matching bases. The CDR3 sequence is 15 residues long. Germline CDR1 is MGHRA and CDR2 is YSYEKL. V lost 0 bases and J lost 7, with 15 bases in between. As DNA, the CDR3 is TGCGCCAGCAGCCAAGATCACAGGGCCCAACCTGGCTACACCTTC. Protein sequence: CASSQDHRAQPGYTF.

The V call is TRBV18, the J call TRBJ1-1; maybe TRBD1 (5 bases). The germline V gene has CDR1 KGHSH and CDR2 LQKENI. Trimming removed 4 bases from V and 4 bases from J, with 13 bases in between. The CDR3 has 14 amino acids. The CDR3 DNA reads as TGTGCCAGCTCACAAGGGACCGCGGGCACTGAAGCTTTCTTT. This codes for CASSQGTAGTEAFF. The whole variable domain, remainder taken from reference TRBV18 and TRBJ1-1, is NAGVMQNPRHLVRRRGQEARLRCSPMKGHSHVYWYRQLPEEGLKFMVYLQKENIIDESGMPKERFSAEFPKEGPSILRIQQVVRGDSAAYFCASSQGTAGTEAFFGQGTRLTVV.

This chain links TRBV2 with TRBJ1-5; unclear D gene. The CDR3 totals 15 residues. Trimming took 7 bases from V and 0 from J, leaving 13 bases between them. Germline V gene lookup returns CDR1 SNHLY and CDR2 FYNNEI. For the CDR3, the DNA is TGTGCCAGCAAGGTGACTGACCATAGCAATCAGCCCCAGCATTTT. It is translated as CASKVTDHSNQPQHF.

The chain uses TRBV7-2 and TRBJ2-3, with D possibly being TRBD2 (6 bases). Germline-derived CDR1 and CDR2 are SGHTA and FQGNSA. V dropped 3 bases and J dropped 0 bases, with 16 bases sitting between them. CDR3 length: 17 amino acids. CDR3 residues: CASSFDFGGASTDTQYF. CDR3 bases: TGTGCCAGCAGCTTTGATTTTGGCGGGGCCAGCACAGATACGCAGTATTTT.

V is TRBV5-4 and J is TRBJ1-2; the D is unclear. Trimming took 0 bases from V and 4 from J, leaving 7 bases between them. This CDR3 is 13 amino acids long. CDR1 is SGHNT, CDR2 YYREEE, per germline (reference sequence). For the CDR3, the DNA is TGTGCCAGCAGCTTGGGGGGTGTCTATGGCTACACCTTC. Its translation is CASSLGGVYGYTF.

This rearrangement joins TRBV29-1 to TRBJ2-3, with 16 positions matching TRBD2. J gave up 6 bases and V 3 bases, and 6 bases lay outside the gene matches. This CDR3 has 16 amino acids. Germline V gene sequence: CDR1 SQVTM, CDR2 ANQGSEA. Here the CDR3 DNA reads TGCAGCGTTGAGCCGGGACTAGCGGGGGGGCTTGATACGCAGTATTTT. It codes for CSVEPGLAGGLDTQYF.

This clone appeared once. The CDR3 reads CASKRSPGEGGYTF. DNA of the CDR3: TGTGCCAGCAAACGCTCCCCGGGTGAGGGGGGCTACACCTTC. This chain uses TRBV27 with TRBJ1-2; D is perhaps TRBD1 (5 bases). The CDR3 length is 14 residues. V lost 7 bases, J lost 8 bases, and 20 bases lay in between. Per the germline V gene, CDR1 is MNHEY and CDR2 is SMNVEV (reference sequence).

J is TRBJ2-7 and V is TRBV23-1, with a possible D match to TRBD1 (6 bases). TRBV23-1 is placed among ORFs of uncertain function. V lost 0 bases to trimming and J lost 3 bases, with 12 bases between them. This CDR3 is built from 15 residues. CDR3 amino acids: CASSQSWGHFYEQYF. In DNA, the CDR3 is TGCGCCAGCAGTCAATCGTGGGGACACTTCTACGAGCAGTACTTC.

This clone occurred once. The chain uses TRBV19 and TRBJ2-2, with D tentatively TRBD1 (6 bases). Per the germline V gene, CDR1 is LNHDA and CDR2 is SQIVND (reference sequence). Trimming removed 5 bases from V and 3 bases from J, with 10 bases in between. The CDR3 totals 14 residues. The CDR3 DNA reads TGTGCCAGTAGTGTGGGGGCCCACACCGGGGAGCTGTTTTTT. This encodes CASSVGAHTGELFF.

The chain combines TRBV28 with TRBJ2-5, with TRBD1 identical over 10 bases. This CDR3 is built from 15 residues. Per the germline V gene, CDR1 is MDHEN and CDR2 is SYDVKM. The V gene end was trimmed by 6 bases and the J gene end by 5 bases; junction bases not matched to a gene: 9. The CDR3 loop is CASRLTGGAWETQYF. The DNA for the CDR3 is TGTGCCAGCAGATTGACAGGGGGCGCGTGGGAGACCCAGTACTTC.

There are a few counts of this clone. V usage is TRBV28 and J usage is TRBJ1-5, with D tentatively TRBD1 (5 bases). Germline lookup yields CDR1 MDHEN and CDR2 SYDVKM. Trimming took 6 bases from V and 0 from J, leaving 9 bases between them. This CDR3 region has 14 residues. CDR3 DNA sequence: TGTGCCAGCAGGTGGGGGGTTAGCAATCAGCCCCAGCATTTT. It yields the protein CASRWGVSNQPQHF.

The chain carries TRBV5-1 and TRBJ1-4; tentative D call: TRBD1 (5 bases). The CDR3 runs to 16 residues. Trimming removed 4 bases at V and 1 base at J, with 14 bases between. Germline values: CDR1 SGHRS, CDR2 YFSETQ. CDR3 loop: CASSPGAGGTNEKLFF. The CDR3 DNA is TGCGCCAGCAGCCCTGGCGCCGGGGGAACTAATGAAAAACTGTTTTTT.

The chain joins TRBV7-2 to TRBJ2-6; no firm D call. Germline V lookup: CDR1 SGHTA, CDR2 FQGNSA. The CDR3 loop spans 13 amino acids. V lost 7 bases and J 1 base, leaving 5 bases between the germline ends. CDR3 loop: CASTLSGANVLTF. DNA of the CDR3: TGTGCCAGCACCCTGTCTGGGGCCAACGTCCTGACTTTC.

J is TRBJ1-6 and V is TRBV18; D is possibly TRBD1 (5 bases). The CDR3 spans 18 residues. CDR1 is KGHSH, CDR2 LQKENI, per germline. V gave up 3 bases and J gave up 2 bases, with 17 bases separating them. CDR3 DNA: TGTGCCAGCTCACCGATGACCATAAGGGGCCCCTATAATTCACCCCTCCACTTT. Its translation: CASSPMTIRGPYNSPLHF.

J is TRBJ1-3 and V is TRBV5-1; weak D call: TRBD1 (6 bases). Looked up from germline, CDR1 is SGHRS and CDR2 is YFSETQ. This CDR3 is 15 amino acids long. V dropped 0 bases and J dropped 2 bases, with 9 bases sitting between them. This CDR3 reads CASSLDRDPGNTIYF. CDR3 sequence (DNA): TGCGCCAGCAGCTTGGACAGGGATCCTGGAAACACCATATATTTT.

The rearrangement uses TRBV2 and TRBJ2-2; 10 nucleotides align to TRBD2. With 2 bases clipped from V and 2 bases from J, the junction kept 2 bases outside the gene matches. Germline V gene lookup returns CDR1 SNHLY and CDR2 FYNNEI. The CDR3 extends over 16 amino acids. The DNA for the CDR3 is TGTGCCAGCAGTGAACGGACTAGCGGTAACACCGGGGAGCTGTTTTTT. Translated: CASSERTSGNTGELFF.

The gene calls are TRBV12-5 and TRBJ1-2; D is possibly TRBD1 (6 bases). The germline V gene has CDR1 LGHNT and CDR2 FRNRAP. The V end was cut by 3 bases, the J end by 6 bases, with 14 bases between. The CDR3 spans 14 residues. CDR3 amino acids: CASGLPTGSDGYTF. Here the CDR3 DNA reads TGTGCTAGTGGTTTACCAACAGGGTCAGATGGCTACACCTTC.

The CDR3 reads CASSLAGGQPQHF. CDR3 sequence (DNA): TGTGCCAGCAGCTTAGCGGGGGGTCAGCCCCAGCATTTT. This chain joins TRBV7-2 and TRBJ1-5; possible D gene TRBD1, 5 bases. The CDR3 length is 13 residues. The germline V gene encodes CDR1 SGHTA and CDR2 FQGNSA. The V gene lost 0 bases and the J gene lost 6 bases, with 6 bases spanning the gap.

The sample holds a few counts of this clone. CDR3 nucleotides: TGTGCCAGCAGGCCTTTACAGGGAGGAACTGAAGCTTTCTTT. Its protein is CASRPLQGGTEAFF. The chain uses TRBV6-5 and TRBJ1-1; perhaps TRBD1 as D (6 bases). V was trimmed by 6 bases and J by 5 bases, leaving 16 bases between them. Germline CDR1 reads MNHEY; CDR2 reads SVGAGI. CDR3 length: 14 residues.

This chain connects TRBV6-6 to TRBJ2-1; D unresolved. CDR1 is MNHNY, CDR2 SVGAGI, per germline (reference sequence). Trimming pared 6 bases from V and 12 bases from J, leaving 12 bases between. The CDR3 covers 11 residues. CDR3 sequence: CASSLPRLQFF. As DNA, the CDR3 is TGTGCCAGCAGCCTCCCAAGGTTGCAGTTCTTC.

The chain employs TRBV14 and TRBJ2-5; D is perhaps TRBD1 (6 bases). The V end was cut by 4 bases, the J end by 7 bases, with 22 bases between. There are 16 residues in the CDR3. CDR1 and CDR2 from the germline V gene are SGHDN and FVKESK. The CDR3 sequence is CASSLWGRDIDVTQYF. CDR3 bases: TGTGCCAGCAGCCTTTGGGGCCGGGACATTGATGTGACCCAGTACTTC.

The chain couples TRBV7-6 to TRBJ1-4; D is uncertain. Germline values: CDR1 SGHVS, CDR2 FNYEAQ. Trimming removed 5 bases from V and 0 bases from J, with 13 bases in between. The CDR3 has 16 amino acids. CDR3 bases: TGTGCCAGCAGCCTAAACCCCGTGACAACTAATGAAAAACTGTTTTTT. Encoded protein: CASSLNPVTTNEKLFF.

The rearrangement links TRBV2 to TRBJ1-4; 11 nucleotides line up with TRBD1. There are 15 residues in the CDR3. In germline, CDR1 is SNHLY, CDR2 FYNNEI. V lost 6 bases to trimming and J lost 6 bases; unmatched junction nucleotides: 6. CDR3 in DNA: TGTGCCAGCAGAGGACGGACAGGGGGCGATGAAAAACTGTTTTTT. Translation: CASRGRTGGDEKLFF.

The rearrangement joins TRBV6-1 to TRBJ1-2; 7 nucleotides match TRBD1. V trimming: 7 bases; J trimming: 4 bases; junction bases outside the gene matches: 6. The CDR3 is 13 amino acids. Germline V gene sequence: CDR1 MNHNS, CDR2 SASEGT. CDR3: CASKLGTAYGYTF. The CDR3 nucleotides read TGTGCCAGCAAGCTAGGGACAGCCTATGGCTACACCTTC.

There are a few counts of this clone. The V gene is TRBV5-1, the J gene TRBJ1-1; 7 nucleotides match TRBD1. Germline V CDR1 and CDR2: SGHRS, YFSETQ. The CDR3 sequence is 14 residues long. V was clipped by 0 bases and J by 4 bases; unmatched bases: 3. CDR3 loop: CASSLGQGGTEAFF. CDR3 DNA sequence: TGCGCCAGCAGCTTGGGGCAGGGGGGCACTGAAGCTTTCTTT. The full variable domain, its missing parts supplied by reference TRBV5-1 and TRBJ1-1, is KAGVTQTPRYLIKTRGQQVTLSCSPISGHRSVSWYQQTPGQGLQFLFEYFSETQRNKGNFPGRFSGRQFSNSRSEMNVSTLELGDSALYLCASSLGQGGTEAFFGQGTRLTVV.

This clone is a singleton in its sample. This sequence joins TRBV21-1 and TRBJ2-3; the table's D gene call, TRBD1, was not cross checked with the DNA. TRBV21-1 is given as a pseudogene. The CDR3 is 20 amino acids. CDR3 in amino acids: CASSKVRVGVGQRNTDTQYF. CDR3 in DNA: TGTGCCAGCAGCAAAGTTAGGGTTGGTGTGGGACAGAGAAACACAGATACGCAGTATTTT.